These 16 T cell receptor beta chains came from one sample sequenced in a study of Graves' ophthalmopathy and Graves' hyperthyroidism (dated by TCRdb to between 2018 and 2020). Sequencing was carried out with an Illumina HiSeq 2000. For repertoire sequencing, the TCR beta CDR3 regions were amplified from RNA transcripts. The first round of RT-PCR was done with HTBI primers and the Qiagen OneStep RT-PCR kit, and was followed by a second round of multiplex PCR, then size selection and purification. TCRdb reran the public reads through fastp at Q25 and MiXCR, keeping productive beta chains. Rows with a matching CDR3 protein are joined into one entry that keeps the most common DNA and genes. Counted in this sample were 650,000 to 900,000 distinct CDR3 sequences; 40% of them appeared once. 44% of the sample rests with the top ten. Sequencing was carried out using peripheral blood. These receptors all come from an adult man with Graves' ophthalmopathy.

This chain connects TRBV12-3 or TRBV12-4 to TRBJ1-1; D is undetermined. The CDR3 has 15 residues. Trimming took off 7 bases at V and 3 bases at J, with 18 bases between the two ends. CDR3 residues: CASTHTFAMDTEAFF. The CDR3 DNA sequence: TGTGCCAGCACCCATACCTTCGCAATGGACACTGAAGCTTTCTTT.

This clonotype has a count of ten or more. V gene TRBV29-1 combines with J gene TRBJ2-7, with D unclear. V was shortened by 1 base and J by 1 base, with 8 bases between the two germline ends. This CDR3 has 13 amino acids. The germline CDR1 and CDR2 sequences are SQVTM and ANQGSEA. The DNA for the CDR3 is TGCAGCGTTGAAGGATACAGTTCCTACGAGCAGTACTTC. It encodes CSVEGYSSYEQYF.

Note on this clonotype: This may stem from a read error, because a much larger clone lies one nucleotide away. The chain's CDR3 is CASRSARTDWDTGELFF. CDR3 in DNA: TGTGCCAGCCGCTCCGCGCGGACAGACTGGGACACCGGGGAGCTGTTTTTT. The rearrangement uses TRBV11-1 and TRBJ2-2; D possibly corresponds to TRBD1 (6 bases). Trimming took off 8 bases at V and 3 bases at J, with 22 bases between the two ends. Germline CDR1 and CDR2: SGHAT and FQDESV (reference sequence). The CDR3 runs 17 residues.

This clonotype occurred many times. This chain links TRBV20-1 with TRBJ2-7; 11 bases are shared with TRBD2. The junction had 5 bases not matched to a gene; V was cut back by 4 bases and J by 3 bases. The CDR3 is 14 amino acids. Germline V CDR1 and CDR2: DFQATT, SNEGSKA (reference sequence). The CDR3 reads CSAIILAGGYEQYF. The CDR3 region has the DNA TGCAGTGCTATAATCCTAGCGGGAGGCTACGAGCAGTACTTC.

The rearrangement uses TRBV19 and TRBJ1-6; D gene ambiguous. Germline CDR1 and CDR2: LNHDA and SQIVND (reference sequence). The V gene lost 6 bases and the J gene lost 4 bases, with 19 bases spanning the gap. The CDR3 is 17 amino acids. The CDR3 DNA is TGTGCCAGTAGCTATGGGGAGACACCGGCGTATAATTCACCCCTCCACTTT. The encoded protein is CASSYGETPAYNSPLHF.

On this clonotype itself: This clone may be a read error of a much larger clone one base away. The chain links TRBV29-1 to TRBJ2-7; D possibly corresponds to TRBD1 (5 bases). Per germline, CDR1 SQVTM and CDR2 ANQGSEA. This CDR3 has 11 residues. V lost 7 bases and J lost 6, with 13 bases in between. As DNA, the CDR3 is TGCAGCGCCCAAAGGGGATTCGAGCAGTACTTC. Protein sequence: CSAQRGFEQYF.

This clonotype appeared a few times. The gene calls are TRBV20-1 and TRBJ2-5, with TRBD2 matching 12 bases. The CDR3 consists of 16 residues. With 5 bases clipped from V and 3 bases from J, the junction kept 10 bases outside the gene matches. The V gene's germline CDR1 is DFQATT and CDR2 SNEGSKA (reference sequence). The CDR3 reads CSAPHRLAGVKETQYF. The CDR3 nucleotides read TGCAGTGCTCCTCACCGACTAGCGGGGGTGAAAGAGACCCAGTACTTC.

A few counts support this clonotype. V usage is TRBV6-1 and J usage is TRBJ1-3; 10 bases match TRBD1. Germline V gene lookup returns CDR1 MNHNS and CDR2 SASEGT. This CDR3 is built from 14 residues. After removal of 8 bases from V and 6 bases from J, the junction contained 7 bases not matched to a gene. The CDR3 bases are TGTGCCAGCGAAGGGACAGGGGTTATAAACACCATATATTTT. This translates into CASEGTGVINTIYF.

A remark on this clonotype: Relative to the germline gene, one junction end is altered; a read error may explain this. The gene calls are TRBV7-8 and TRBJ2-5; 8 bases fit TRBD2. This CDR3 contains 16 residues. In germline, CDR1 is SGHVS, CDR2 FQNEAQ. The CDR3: CASSKGWGAGAETQYF. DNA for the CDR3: TGCGCCAGCAGCAAAGGGTGGGGAGCGGGGGCAGAGACCCAGTACTTC.

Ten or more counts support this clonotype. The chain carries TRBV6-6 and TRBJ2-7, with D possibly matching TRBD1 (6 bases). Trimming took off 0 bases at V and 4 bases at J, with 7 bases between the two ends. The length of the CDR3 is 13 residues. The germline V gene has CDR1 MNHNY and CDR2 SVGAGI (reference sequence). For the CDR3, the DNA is TGTGCCAGCAGTTACTCGACAGGATACGAGCAGTACTTC. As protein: CASSYSTGYEQYF.

The CDR3: CASSFRRNHYGYTF. CDR3 nucleotides: TGTGCCAGCAGTTTTAGGAGAAATCACTATGGCTACACCTTC. The chain links TRBV12-3 or TRBV12-4 to TRBJ1-2; D remains ambiguous. The V end was cut by 3 bases, the J end by 3 bases, with 11 bases between. The CDR3 is 14 residues long.

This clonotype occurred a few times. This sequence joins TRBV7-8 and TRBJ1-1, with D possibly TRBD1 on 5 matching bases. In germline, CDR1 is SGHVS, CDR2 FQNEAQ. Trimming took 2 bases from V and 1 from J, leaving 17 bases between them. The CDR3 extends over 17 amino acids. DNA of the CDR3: TGTGCCAGCAGCTTATTGGCCGGGACCTGGGGGAACACTGAAGCTTTCTTT. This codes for CASSLLAGTWGNTEAFF.

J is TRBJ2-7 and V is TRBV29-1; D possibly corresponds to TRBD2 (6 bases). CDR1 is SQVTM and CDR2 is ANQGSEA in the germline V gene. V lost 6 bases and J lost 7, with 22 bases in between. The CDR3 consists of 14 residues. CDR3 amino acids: CSVARGTAGGEQYF. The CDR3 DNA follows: TGCAGCGTGGCGCGCGGGACGGCCGGCGGGGAGCAGTACTTC.

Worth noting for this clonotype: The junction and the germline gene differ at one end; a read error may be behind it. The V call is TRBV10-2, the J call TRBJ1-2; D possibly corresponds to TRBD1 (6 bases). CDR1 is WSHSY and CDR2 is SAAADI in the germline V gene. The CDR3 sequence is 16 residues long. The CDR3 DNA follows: TGTGCCAGCAGTTTGGAACAGGGATTTTACATCTATGGCTACACCTTC. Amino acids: CASSLEQGFYIYGYTF.

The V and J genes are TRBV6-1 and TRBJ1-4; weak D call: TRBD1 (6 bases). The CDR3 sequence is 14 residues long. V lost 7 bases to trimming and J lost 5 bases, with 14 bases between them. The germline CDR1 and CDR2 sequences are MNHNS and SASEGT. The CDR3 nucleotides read TGTGCCAGCACTCAGGGGTTTAGGAATGAAAAACTGTTTTTT. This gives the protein CASTQGFRNEKLFF.

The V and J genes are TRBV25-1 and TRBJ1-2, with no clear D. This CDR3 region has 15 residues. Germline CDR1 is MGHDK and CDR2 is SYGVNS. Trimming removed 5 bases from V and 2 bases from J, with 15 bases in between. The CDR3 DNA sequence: TGTGCCAGCAGTAGTTGGGTGGTAGGGAACTATGGCTACACCTTC. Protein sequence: CASSSWVVGNYGYTF.